The 8 T cell receptor beta chains reported below all come from one sample, sequenced in a study of T cells in Graves' hyperthyroidism and ophthalmopathy. Amplification of TCR beta CDR3 regions was performed using RNA transcripts as template. With the HTBI primer set, the TCR CDR3 went through a first round of RT-PCR. One entry per CDR3 protein results from TCRdb running MiXCR on the multiplex PCR reads. In the table there are hundreds of thousands of distinct CDR3 sequences, just under 45% of which are singletons. The sample consisted of peripheral blood or thyroid tissue (not recorded which). The source is an adult man with Graves' disease, either hyperthyroidism or ophthalmopathy (not recorded which).

This clonotype has ten or more counts. CDR3 residues: CASSDPGQGMPPLHF. CDR3 sequence (DNA): TGTGCCAGCAGCGACCCCGGACAGGGAATGCCACCCCTCCACTTT. The chain is built from TRBV2 and TRBJ1-6; 8 bases align to TRBD1. Germline V gene data show CDR1 as SNHLY and CDR2 as FYNNEI. Trimming removed 6 bases from V and 11 bases from J; junction bases left unmatched: 12. The CDR3 loop spans 15 amino acids. The complete variable domain, with remaining parts taken from reference TRBV2 and TRBJ1-6, reads EPEVTQTPSHQVTQMGQEVILRCVPISNHLYFYWYRQILGQKVEFLVSFYNNEISEKSEIFDDQFSVERPDGSNFTLKIRSTKLEDSAMYFCASSDPGQGMPPLHFGNGTRLTVT.

Of note for this clonotype: This could be a read error, since a much larger clone is one nucleotide away. Given the absence of the conserved phenylalanine or tryptophan at the CDR3 end, a read error is likely. The chain uses TRBV19 and TRBJ1-1; D is perhaps TRBD1 (6 bases). This CDR3 region has 11 residues. V lost 3 bases and J 10 bases, leaving 9 bases between the germline ends. CDR1 is LNHDA and CDR2 is SQIVND in the germline V gene (reference sequence). The CDR3 nucleotides are TGTGCCAGTAGTATGGAAGGGGGAGCTTTCCTT. It specifies CASSMEGGAFL.

The chain recombines TRBV7-6 with TRBJ1-5; the match to TRBD1 covers 7 bases. The CDR3 has 18 residues. Germline values: CDR1 SGHVS, CDR2 FNYEAQ. With V trimmed by 5 bases and J by 0 bases, 13 bases remained unmatched. For the CDR3, the DNA is TGTGCCAGCAGCCCGGGTTTTGGGGACAGCCTTAGCAATCAGCCCCAGCATTTT. Translation: CASSPGFGDSLSNQPQHF.

This clonotype was detected only a few times. The rearrangement uses TRBV5-5 and TRBJ1-3, with 7 positions matching TRBD1. V lost 0 bases to trimming and J lost 0 bases; unmatched junction nucleotides: 9. The CDR3 contains 18 residues. CDR1 and CDR2 from the germline V gene are SGHKS and YYEKEE (reference sequence). The CDR3 DNA reads as TGTGCCAGCAGCTTGGCCGGGCGACAGGGCAACTCTGGAAACACCATATATTTT. Its translation: CASSLAGRQGNSGNTIYF.

The chain carries TRBV2 and TRBJ1-5, with 8 bases fitting TRBD1. The V segment lost 6 bases and the J segment 4 bases; nucleotides outside the gene matches: 8. The CDR3 sequence is 15 residues long. Germline assignment: CDR1 SNHLY and CDR2 FYNNEI. CDR3 amino acids: CASRSRTGSNQPQHF. As DNA, the CDR3 is TGTGCCAGCAGATCCAGGACAGGGTCGAATCAGCCCCAGCATTTT. Combining the CDR3 with reference TRBV2 and TRBJ1-5 gives the whole variable domain EPEVTQTPSHQVTQMGQEVILRCVPISNHLYFYWYRQILGQKVEFLVSFYNNEISEKSEIFDDQFSVERPDGSNFTLKIRSTKLEDSAMYFCASRSRTGSNQPQHFGDGTRLSIL.

With regard to this clonotype: A far larger clone is a single base away, which makes a read error likely. The chain couples TRBV7-9 to TRBJ1-4, with D possibly TRBD1 on 6 matching bases. CDR1 is SEHNR and CDR2 is FQNEAQ in the germline V gene (reference sequence). CDR3 length: 13 residues. The CDR3 sequence: CANSLQGNEKLFF. The CDR3 coding sequence is TGTGCCAACAGCTTACAGGGTAATGAAAAACTGTTTTTT.

This clonotype was seen a few times. V is TRBV7-8 and J is TRBJ1-5; unclear D gene. This CDR3 contains 14 residues. V was shortened by 5 bases and J by 6 bases, with 14 bases between the two germline ends. Germline V CDR1 and CDR2: SGHVS, FQNEAQ. DNA for the CDR3: TGTGCCAGCAGCCTAACCGGGTTTTCTCAGCCCCAGCATTTT. Translated, it gives CASSLTGFSQPQHF.

V and J are TRBV20-1 and TRBJ1-3; perhaps TRBD1 as D (6 bases). CDR3 length equals 16 residues. Per germline, CDR1 DFQATT and CDR2 SNEGSKA (reference sequence). The V end was cut by 3 bases, the J end by 0 bases, with 15 bases between. Written as DNA, the CDR3 is TGCAGTGCTAGGGAGCAGGGGCCCAGCTCTGGAAACACCATATATTTT. It specifies CSAREQGPSSGNTIYF.